Following are 25 T cell receptor beta chains from one sample sequenced in a study of blood T cell repertoires in COVID-19 (dated by TCRdb to about 2020). Library creation used the immunoSEQ multiplex PCR assay. As stored in TCRdb, this immuneACCESS dataset retains in-frame rearrangements with V and J assigned. A fraction of the clones does not appear; measured against another copy, unresolved V genes explain less than half of the discrepancy, and the remainder lacks a known reason. This sample has around 25,000 clones in its table, and roughly 89% of those were observed once. Of the sample, about 3% falls within the top ten clones. Material: peripheral blood. These receptors were collected from a human donor in a cohort sampled during active COVID-19.

Only one count was recorded for this clone. V usage is TRBV30 and J usage is TRBJ1-1, with a weak D call TRBD1 (5 bases). Per germline, CDR1 GTSNPN and CDR2 SVGIG (reference sequence). Trimming stripped 2 bases from V and 3 bases from J, with 13 bases between. This CDR3 is 14 amino acids long. This CDR3 reads CAWSRGWTDTEAFF. In DNA, the CDR3 is TGTGCCTGGAGTAGGGGTTGGACGGACACTGAAGCTTTCTTT.

The V and J genes are TRBV9 and TRBJ2-1, with 7 positions matching TRBD1. The junction had 4 bases not matched to a gene; V was cut back by 0 bases and J by 1 base. The CDR3 extends over 16 amino acids. The germline V gene has CDR1 SGDLS and CDR2 YYNGEE. CDR3 protein: CASSVGGQLSYNEQFF. For the CDR3, the DNA is TGTGCCAGCAGCGTAGGGGGACAGCTATCCTACAATGAGCAGTTCTTC.

The chain has TRBV4-1 and TRBJ1-5; a possible D gene is TRBD1 (6 bases). Per the germline V gene, CDR1 is MGHRA and CDR2 is YSYEKL. The CDR3 sequence is 19 residues long. V was trimmed by 3 bases and J by 1 base, leaving 22 bases between them. In DNA form, the CDR3 reads TGCGCCAGCAGCCACGAAACCCTTTTGGGGGCTGCAAGCAATCAGCCCCAGCATTTT. Residues: CASSHETLLGAASNQPQHF.

The V call is TRBV18, the J call TRBJ2-5; possibly TRBD1 for D (5 bases). V was clipped by 4 bases and J by 2 bases, with 17 bases between them. The CDR3 covers 16 residues. CDR1 is KGHSH, CDR2 LQKENI, per germline. The CDR3 sequence is CASSLGYVKGQETQYF. DNA of the CDR3: TGTGCCAGCTCACTAGGCTACGTTAAGGGGCAAGAGACCCAGTACTTC.

V usage is TRBV5-1 and J usage is TRBJ2-7; D not resolved. V shed 4 bases and J shed 6 bases, with 20 bases lying between them. The length of the CDR3 is 15 residues. From germline, CDR1 is SGHRS and CDR2 YFSETQ. The CDR3 region has the DNA TGCGCCAGCAGCCCGACGGTGAGCGAGGCCTCCGAGCAGTACTTC. Its translation: CASSPTVSEASEQYF.

The CDR3 loop is CASIPGQGSYEQYF. The DNA of the CDR3 is TGTGCCAGCATCCCGGGACAGGGGTCCTACGAGCAGTACTTC. This chain connects TRBV5-4 to TRBJ2-7; the match to TRBD1 covers 10 bases. This CDR3 is 14 amino acids long. V was clipped by 6 bases and J by 1 base; unmatched bases: 4. Germline V CDR1 and CDR2: SGHNT, YYREEE (reference sequence).

This clone was seen only a few times. The CDR3 reads CASSILAGGQETQYF. Written as DNA, the CDR3 is TGTGCCAGTAGTATACTAGCGGGAGGACAAGAGACCCAGTACTTC. V and J are TRBV19 and TRBJ2-5, with 11 positions matching TRBD2. Trimming cost V 2 bases and J 2 bases; bases outside gene matches: 1. The V gene's germline CDR1 is LNHDA and CDR2 SQIVND (reference sequence). The CDR3 is made up of 15 amino acids.

The gene calls are TRBV1 and TRBJ1-5; the table's D call of TRBD1 was not tested on the DNA. TRBV1 is described as a pseudogene. The CDR3 totals 18 residues. In DNA, the CDR3 is TGCACCAGCCTACAAAGACCCTCCGGGACAGGGGAAGGTCAGCCCCAGCATTTT. This translates into CTSLQRPSGTGEGQPQHF.

This sequence joins TRBV3-1 (or the pseudogene TRBV3-2) and TRBJ2-1, with TRBD1 matching 10 bases. After removal of 4 bases from V and 8 bases from J, the junction contained 5 bases not matched to a gene. There are 14 residues in the CDR3. Germline CDR1 reads LGHDT; CDR2 reads YNNKEL (reference sequence). The CDR3 sequence is CASSRGQGRYEQFF. The DNA for the CDR3 is TGTGCCAGCAGCCGGGGACAGGGGAGGTATGAGCAGTTCTTC.

Only one count was recorded for this clone. The chain joins TRBV7-6 to TRBJ1-2, with 9 nucleotides matching TRBD1. Germline values: CDR1 SGHVS, CDR2 FNYEAQ. With 4 bases clipped from V and 2 bases from J, the junction kept 2 bases outside the gene matches. The CDR3 contains 14 residues. CDR3 coding DNA: TGTGCCAGCAGCTCAGGGACAGGGAACTATGGCTACACCTTC. Translated: CASSSGTGNYGYTF.

The V and J genes are TRBV3-1 (or the pseudogene TRBV3-2) and TRBJ2-5; 14 bases align to TRBD2. The germline V gene has CDR1 LGHDT and CDR2 YNNKEL (reference sequence). Unmatched junction bases numbered 4, after V lost 6 bases and J lost 1 base. The CDR3 has 16 residues. CDR3 nucleotides: TGTGCCAGCAGGCGACTAGCGGGGGGGATCCAAGAGACCCAGTACTTC. Its translation is CASRRLAGGIQETQYF.

This chain links TRBV2 with TRBJ1-4, with D perhaps TRBD1 (5 bases). Germline values: CDR1 SNHLY, CDR2 FYNNEI. Deletions cut 3 bases from V and 8 bases from J, with 10 bases between. The CDR3 runs 13 residues. The CDR3 region is CASSDGGEEKLFF. The CDR3 DNA sequence: TGTGCCAGCAGTGACGGGGGAGAGGAAAAACTGTTTTTT.

This chain uses TRBV6-1 with TRBJ2-5; TRBD2 agrees at 11 bases. The germline gives CDR1 MNHNS, CDR2 SASEGT. The CDR3 sequence is 17 residues long. V shed 3 bases and J 5 bases; nucleotides not matched to a gene: 11. The CDR3 coding sequence is TGTGCCAGCAGTGAGATCGGACTAGCGGGTGGTCGGGAGACCCAGTACTTC. Its translation: CASSEIGLAGGRETQYF.

V and J are TRBV5-1 and TRBJ2-3; 11 positions agree with TRBD2. Germline CDR1 is SGHRS and CDR2 is YFSETQ. V lost 0 bases, J lost 5 bases, and 5 bases stayed unmatched. CDR3 length: 16 residues. CDR3 DNA sequence: TGCGCCAGCAGCTTGGGACTAGCGGGACCGGGAGATACGCAGTATTTT. This gives the protein CASSLGLAGPGDTQYF.

The rearrangement links TRBV6-5 to TRBJ2-3, with a tentative D call TRBD1 (5 bases). The ends were cut back, 6 bases at V and 2 bases at J, with 12 bases in the middle. In germline, CDR1 is MNHEY, CDR2 SVGAGI. The CDR3 length is 14 residues. CDR3 residues: CASSLQTDTDTQYF. For the CDR3, the DNA is TGTGCCAGCAGCCTACAGACAGACACAGATACGCAGTATTTT.

The chain joins TRBV6-5 to TRBJ2-7; TRBD1 matches at 12 bases. V lost 7 bases and J lost 2; bases outside the gene matches: 3. CDR3 length: 14 amino acids. The germline V gene has CDR1 MNHEY and CDR2 SVGAGI. CDR3 region: CASTGTGGAYEQYF. The CDR3 region has the DNA TGTGCCAGCACCGGGACAGGGGGCGCCTACGAGCAGTACTTC.

This clone was detected once. This chain uses TRBV6-2 or TRBV6-3 with TRBJ2-7; D may be TRBD2 (5 bases). Germline assignment: CDR1 MNHEY and CDR2 SVGEGT. The CDR3 has 16 amino acids. V was pared by 2 bases and J by 2 bases, with 16 bases between. The CDR3 protein is CASSYPSGISPYEQYF. Written as DNA, the CDR3 is TGTGCCAGCAGTTACCCCAGCGGCATTAGTCCCTACGAGCAGTACTTC.

This rearrangement joins TRBV5-4 to TRBJ2-1; 13 positions match TRBD2. The CDR3 contains 15 residues. Germline V gene lookup returns CDR1 SGHNT and CDR2 YYREEE (reference sequence). Trimming at V came to 3 bases and at J to 7 bases, leaving 4 bases not matched to a gene. CDR3 in amino acids: CASSSPGLAGNEQFF. The DNA for the CDR3 is TGTGCCAGCAGCTCCCCGGGACTAGCGGGGAATGAGCAGTTCTTC.

The rearrangement links TRBV5-4 to TRBJ1-2, with D hard to call. The CDR3 length is 14 residues. Trimming stripped 2 bases from V and 6 bases from J, with 14 bases between. Germline CDR1 and CDR2: SGHNT and YYREEE (reference sequence). CDR3 residues: CASSLSLATNGYTF. The CDR3 nucleotides are TGTGCCAGCAGCTTAAGTTTGGCAACTAATGGCTACACCTTC.

The V gene is TRBV5-1, the J gene TRBJ2-5; tentatively, D is TRBD1 (6 bases). CDR1 SGHRS and CDR2 YFSETQ come from the germline V gene. The V end was cut by 2 bases, the J end by 3 bases, with 8 bases between. This CDR3 is built from 13 residues. The CDR3: CASSFRTEETQYF. CDR3 nucleotide sequence: TGCGCCAGCAGCTTCCGGACAGAAGAGACCCAGTACTTC.

The chain combines TRBV5-4 with TRBJ1-2; the match to TRBD1 covers 9 bases. The CDR3 totals 14 residues. V shed 3 bases, J shed 6 bases, and the junction held 6 bases outside the gene matches. Germline CDR1 SGHNT, CDR2 YYREEE (reference sequence). This CDR3 reads CASSSGQGPDGYTF. In DNA form, the CDR3 reads TGTGCCAGCAGCTCTGGACAGGGGCCGGATGGCTACACCTTC.

This clone was picked up one time. The rearrangement uses TRBV28 and TRBJ2-5, with 16 bases aligning to TRBD2. Trimming cost V 5 bases and J 10 bases; bases outside gene matches: 7. CDR1 MDHEN and CDR2 SYDVKM come from the germline V gene. This CDR3 spans 15 amino acids. The CDR3 DNA reads as TGTGCCAGCAGTATAGGGACTAGCGGGAGGGCCTTCCAGTACTTC. It encodes CASSIGTSGRAFQYF.

The V and J genes are TRBV6-5 and TRBJ2-7; D not certain. The CDR3 is 12 amino acids. V was clipped by 11 bases and J by 2 bases, with 13 bases between them. Germline CDR1 and CDR2: MNHEY and SVGAGI. The CDR3 region is CASSGYTYEQYF. The CDR3 DNA sequence: TGTGCCTCCTCCGGGTATACCTACGAGCAGTACTTC.

The chain couples TRBV30 to TRBJ1-2; TRBD1 is a possible D gene (5 bases). The CDR3 covers 14 residues. With 3 bases removed from V and 5 bases from J, the gap between germline ends came to 16 bases. Germline loops: CDR1 GTSNPN, CDR2 SVGIG (reference sequence). This CDR3 reads CAWSRGTAQYGYTF. The CDR3 nucleotides are TGTGCCTGGAGCCGGGGGACGGCTCAGTATGGCTACACCTTC.

This clone was recorded only once. V gene TRBV9 combines with J gene TRBJ2-1; TRBD2 might be the D (6 bases). The CDR3 runs 15 residues. The V end lost 0 bases, the J end lost 1 base, and 8 bases lay between the germline ends. In germline, CDR1 is SGDLS, CDR2 YYNGEE. CDR3 residues: CASSVAGESYNEQFF. The CDR3 coding sequence is TGTGCCAGCAGCGTAGCGGGAGAGTCCTACAATGAGCAGTTCTTC.